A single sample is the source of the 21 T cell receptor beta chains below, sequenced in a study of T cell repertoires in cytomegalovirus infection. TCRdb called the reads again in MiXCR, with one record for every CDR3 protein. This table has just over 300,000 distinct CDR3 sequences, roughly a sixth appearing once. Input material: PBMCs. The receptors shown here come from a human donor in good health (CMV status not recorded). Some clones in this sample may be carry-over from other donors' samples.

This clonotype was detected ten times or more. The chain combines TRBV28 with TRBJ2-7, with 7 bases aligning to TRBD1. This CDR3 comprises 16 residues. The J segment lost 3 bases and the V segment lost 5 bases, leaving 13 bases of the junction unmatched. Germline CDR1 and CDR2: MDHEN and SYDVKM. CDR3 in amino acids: CASSAHGGTVGYEQYF. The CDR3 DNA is TGTGCCAGCAGTGCTCACGGTGGGACAGTCGGCTACGAGCAGTACTTC.

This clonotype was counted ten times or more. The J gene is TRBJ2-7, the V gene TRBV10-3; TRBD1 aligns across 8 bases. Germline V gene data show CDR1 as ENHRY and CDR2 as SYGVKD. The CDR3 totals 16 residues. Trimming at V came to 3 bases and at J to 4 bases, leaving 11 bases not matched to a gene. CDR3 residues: CAISDGQGGNLYEQYF. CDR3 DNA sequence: TGTGCCATCAGTGACGGACAGGGTGGGAATCTATACGAGCAGTACTTC.

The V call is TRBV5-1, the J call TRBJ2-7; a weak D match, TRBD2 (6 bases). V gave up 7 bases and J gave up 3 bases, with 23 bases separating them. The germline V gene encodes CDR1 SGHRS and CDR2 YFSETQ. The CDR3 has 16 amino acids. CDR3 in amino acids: CASRENPTRDGYEQYF. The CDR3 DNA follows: TGCGCCAGCCGGGAAAACCCGACGCGGGACGGCTACGAGCAGTACTTC.

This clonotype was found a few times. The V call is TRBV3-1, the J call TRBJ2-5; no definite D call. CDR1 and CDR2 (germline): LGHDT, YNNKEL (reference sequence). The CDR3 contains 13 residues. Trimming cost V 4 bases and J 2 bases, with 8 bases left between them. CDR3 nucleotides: TGTGCCAGCAGCCGACACGGTCAAGAGACCCAGTACTTC. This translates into CASSRHGQETQYF.

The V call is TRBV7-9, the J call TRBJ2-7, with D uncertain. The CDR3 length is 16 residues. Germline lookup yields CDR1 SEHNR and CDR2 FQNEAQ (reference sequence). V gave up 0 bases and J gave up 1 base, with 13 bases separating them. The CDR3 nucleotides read TGTGCCAGCAGCTTAGCGGCGTCTAGTGAATCCTACGAGCAGTACTTC. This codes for CASSLAASSESYEQYF. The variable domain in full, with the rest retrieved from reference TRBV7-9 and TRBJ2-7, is DTGVSQNPRHKITKRGQNVTFRCDPISEHNRLYWYRQTLGQGPEFLTYFQNEAQLEKSRLLSDRFSAERPKGSFSTLEIQRTEQGDSAMYLCASSLAASSESYEQYFGPGTRLTVT.

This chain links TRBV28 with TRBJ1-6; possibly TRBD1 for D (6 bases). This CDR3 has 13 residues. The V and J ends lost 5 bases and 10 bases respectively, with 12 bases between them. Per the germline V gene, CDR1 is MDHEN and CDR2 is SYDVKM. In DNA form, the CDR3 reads TGTGCCAGCAGTCAATGGGACACGTCACCCCTCCACTTT. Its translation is CASSQWDTSPLHF.

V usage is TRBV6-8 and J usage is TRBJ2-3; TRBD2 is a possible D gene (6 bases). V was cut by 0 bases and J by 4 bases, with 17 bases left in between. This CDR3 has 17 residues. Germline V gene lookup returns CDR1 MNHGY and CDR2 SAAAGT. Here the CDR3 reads CASSYSSPPTSSDTQYF. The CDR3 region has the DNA TGTGCCAGCAGTTACTCGTCCCCCCCGACTAGTTCAGATACGCAGTATTTT.

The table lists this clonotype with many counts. The CDR3 here is CASSSRREQYF. The CDR3 DNA reads as TGTGCCAGCAGCTCCCGGCGCGAGCAGTACTTC. The V and J genes are TRBV5-6 and TRBJ2-7; no firm D call. The CDR3 runs 11 residues. CDR1 and CDR2 from the germline V gene are SGHDT and YYEEEE. Trimming pared 3 bases from V and 6 bases from J, leaving 7 bases between.

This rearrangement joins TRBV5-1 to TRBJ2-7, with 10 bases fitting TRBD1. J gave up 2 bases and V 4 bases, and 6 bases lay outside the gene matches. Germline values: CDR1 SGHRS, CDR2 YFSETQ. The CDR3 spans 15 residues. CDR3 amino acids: CASSKTGGETYEQYF. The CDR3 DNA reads TGCGCCAGCAGCAAGACAGGGGGCGAGACCTACGAGCAGTACTTC.

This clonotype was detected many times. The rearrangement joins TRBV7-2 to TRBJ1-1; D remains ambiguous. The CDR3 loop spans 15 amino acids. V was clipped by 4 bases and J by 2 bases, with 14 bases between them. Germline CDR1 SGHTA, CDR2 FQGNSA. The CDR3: CASSSWEGPNTEAFF. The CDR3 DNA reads TGTGCCAGCAGCTCGTGGGAGGGCCCAAACACTGAAGCTTTCTTT.

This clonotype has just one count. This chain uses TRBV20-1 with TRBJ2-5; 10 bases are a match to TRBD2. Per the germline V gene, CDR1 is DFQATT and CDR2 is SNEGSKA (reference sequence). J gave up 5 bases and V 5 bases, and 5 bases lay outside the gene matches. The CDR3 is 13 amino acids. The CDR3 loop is CSAYLAGVETQYF. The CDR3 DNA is TGCAGTGCTTACCTAGCGGGGGTGGAGACCCAGTACTTC.

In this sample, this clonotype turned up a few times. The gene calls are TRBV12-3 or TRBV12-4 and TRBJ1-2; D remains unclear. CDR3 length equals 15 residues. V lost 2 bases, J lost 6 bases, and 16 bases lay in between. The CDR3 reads CASSLHFLFDNGYTF. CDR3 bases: TGTGCCAGCAGTTTACACTTTTTGTTTGACAATGGCTACACCTTC.

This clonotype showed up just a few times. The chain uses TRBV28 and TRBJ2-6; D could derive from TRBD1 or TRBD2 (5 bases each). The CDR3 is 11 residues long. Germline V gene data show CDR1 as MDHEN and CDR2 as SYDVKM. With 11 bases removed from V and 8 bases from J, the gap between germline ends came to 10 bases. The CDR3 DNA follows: TGTGCCCGGGGCCGATCCAACGTCCTGACTTTC. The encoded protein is CARGRSNVLTF.

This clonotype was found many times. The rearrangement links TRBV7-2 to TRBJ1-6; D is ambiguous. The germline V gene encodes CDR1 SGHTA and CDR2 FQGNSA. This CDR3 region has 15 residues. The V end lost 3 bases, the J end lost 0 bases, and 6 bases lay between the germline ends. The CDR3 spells CASSLTSSYNSPLHF. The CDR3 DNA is TGTGCCAGCAGCTTGACTAGCTCCTATAATTCACCCCTCCACTTT.

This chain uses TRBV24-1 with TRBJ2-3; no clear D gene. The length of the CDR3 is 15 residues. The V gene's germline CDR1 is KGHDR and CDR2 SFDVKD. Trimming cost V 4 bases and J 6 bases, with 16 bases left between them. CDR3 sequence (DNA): TGTGCCACCAGTGACTTAGACTCCCGTTCGGATACGCAGTATTTT. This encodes CATSDLDSRSDTQYF.

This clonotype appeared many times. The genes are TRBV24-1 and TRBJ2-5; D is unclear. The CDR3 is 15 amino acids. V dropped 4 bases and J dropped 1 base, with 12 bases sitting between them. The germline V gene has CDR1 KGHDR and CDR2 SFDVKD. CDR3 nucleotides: TGTGCCACCAGTGACGGGTCGAGTAGCCAAGAGACCCAGTACTTC. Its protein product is CATSDGSSSQETQYF.

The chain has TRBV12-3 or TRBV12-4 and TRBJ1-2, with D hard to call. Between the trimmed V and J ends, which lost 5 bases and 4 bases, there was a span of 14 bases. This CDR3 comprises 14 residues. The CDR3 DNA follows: TGTGCCAGCAGTAGAGGGAAGCTCAGCTATGGCTACACCTTC. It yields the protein CASSRGKLSYGYTF.

CDR3 DNA sequence: TGTGCCAGCACCCCGTTTGGTACGCAGTATTTT. Protein product: CASTPFGTQYF. The chain joins TRBV2 to TRBJ2-3; D remains ambiguous. The CDR3 totals 11 residues. Germline V lookup: CDR1 SNHLY, CDR2 FYNNEI. V lost 7 bases and J lost 8, with 10 bases in between.

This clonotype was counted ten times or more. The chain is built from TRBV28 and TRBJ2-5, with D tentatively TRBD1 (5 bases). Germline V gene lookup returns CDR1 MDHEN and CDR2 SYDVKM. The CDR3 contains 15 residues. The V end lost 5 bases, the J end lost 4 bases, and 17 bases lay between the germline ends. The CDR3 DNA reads TGTGCCAGCAGTCCCAGTGACAGCAGAGGAGAGACCCAGTACTTC. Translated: CASSPSDSRGETQYF.

The CDR3 protein is CASSLWGQGGFWNTGELFF. DNA of the CDR3: TGTGCCAGCAGTTTATGGGGACAGGGGGGATTCTGGAACACCGGGGAGCTGTTTTTT. The chain couples TRBV27 to TRBJ2-2; TRBD1 matches at 11 bases. CDR3 length equals 19 residues. V trimming: 1 base; J trimming: 1 base; junction bases outside the gene matches: 8. Germline CDR1 and CDR2: MNHEY and SMNVEV (reference sequence).

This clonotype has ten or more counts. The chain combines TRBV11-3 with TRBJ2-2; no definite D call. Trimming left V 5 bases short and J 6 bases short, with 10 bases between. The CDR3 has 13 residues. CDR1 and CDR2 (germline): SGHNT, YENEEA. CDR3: CASSLTMAGELFF. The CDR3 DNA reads TGTGCCAGCAGCCTTACAATGGCCGGGGAGCTGTTTTTT.